These 20 T cell receptor beta chains came from one sample sequenced in a study of blood T cells in healthy people across ages. A J-beta primer mix and a sample-barcoded 5' primer were used in a second PCR of about 7 to 12 cycles. TCRdb reanalysed the 5' RACE reads using MiXCR and keeps one entry per CDR3 protein. The repertoire holds about 730,000 distinct CDR3 sequences, with roughly two fifths as singletons. What was sequenced was blood. All receptors derive from an older woman in good health.

The gene calls are TRBV20-1 and TRBJ2-3; D gene unclear. Germline V gene lookup returns CDR1 DFQATT and CDR2 SNEGSKA (reference sequence). This CDR3 is 13 amino acids long. The V end was cut by 3 bases, the J end by 2 bases, with 9 bases between. The CDR3: CSARVPPTDTQYF. Here the CDR3 DNA reads TGCAGTGCTAGGGTGCCCCCCACAGATACGCAGTATTTT.

This clonotype was detected ten times or more. This sequence joins TRBV5-1 and TRBJ2-7; 14 positions match TRBD2. V gave up 4 bases and J gave up 7 bases; unmatched junction bases: 4. The CDR3 consists of 14 residues. The V gene's germline CDR1 is SGHRS and CDR2 YFSETQ. As DNA, the CDR3 is TGCGCCAGCAGCCCGGGACTAGCGGGGGAAGAGCAGTACTTC. It specifies CASSPGLAGEEQYF.

This clonotype was seen more than once but under ten times. The CDR3 protein is CSAGIGTRSLNEQFF. Here the CDR3 DNA reads TGCAGTGCTGGAATCGGGACTAGAAGTCTCAATGAGCAGTTCTTC. J is TRBJ2-1 and V is TRBV20-1, with 8 bases lining up with TRBD2. V lost 5 bases, J lost 6 bases, and 12 bases stayed unmatched. The CDR3 totals 15 residues. Germline-derived CDR1 and CDR2 are DFQATT and SNEGSKA (reference sequence).

The chain combines TRBV7-2 with TRBJ2-3; D remains ambiguous. Germline V gene data show CDR1 as SGHTA and CDR2 as FQGNSA. Trimming shortened V by 1 base and J by 3 bases, and 14 bases separated the two germline ends. CDR3 length: 16 residues. CDR3: CASSLVAREVTDTQYF. Here the CDR3 DNA reads TGTGCCAGCAGCTTAGTGGCTAGAGAAGTGACAGATACGCAGTATTTT.

There are a few counts of this clonotype. This chain uses TRBV10-3 with TRBJ2-4; no clear D gene. V shed 0 bases and J shed 2 bases, with 11 bases lying between them. Germline assignment: CDR1 ENHRY and CDR2 SYGVKD. The CDR3 extends over 16 amino acids. The CDR3 nucleotides read TGTGCCATCAGTGAGTCGATCGGCAGAACCAAAAACATTCAGTACTTC. The encoded protein is CAISESIGRTKNIQYF.

The chain has TRBV4-2 and TRBJ2-7, with 9 bases identical to TRBD2. V lost 1 base and J lost 5; bases outside the gene matches: 9. Germline CDR1 LGHNA, CDR2 YNFKEQ. This CDR3 is built from 16 residues. The CDR3 region has the DNA TGTGCCAGCAGCCAAGCTCGAGCGGGAGGATCCGACGAGCAGTACTTC. Its translation is CASSQARAGGSDEQYF.

The table lists this clonotype with a few counts. The V call is TRBV5-5, the J call TRBJ1-2, with 10 positions matching TRBD1. Per the germline V gene, CDR1 is SGHKS and CDR2 is YYEKEE (reference sequence). Trimming cost V 2 bases and J 4 bases; bases outside gene matches: 5. CDR3 length: 15 residues. CDR3 DNA sequence: TGTGCCAGCAGCTTTTCGGGACAGGGGATCTATGGCTACACCTTC. It codes for CASSFSGQGIYGYTF.

This clonotype occurred a few times. V and J are TRBV28 and TRBJ2-5; 9 positions agree with TRBD2. V shed 7 bases, J shed 1 base, and the junction held 7 bases outside the gene matches. The germline V gene encodes CDR1 MDHEN and CDR2 SYDVKM. The length of the CDR3 is 15 residues. The CDR3 spells CASTKAGGSQETQYF. CDR3 nucleotide sequence: TGTGCCAGCACCAAAGCGGGAGGTTCCCAAGAGACCCAGTACTTC.

This clonotype was recorded a few times. The chain is built from TRBV18 and TRBJ1-2, with a possible D match to TRBD1 (5 bases). CDR3 length: 16 residues. The germline V gene has CDR1 KGHSH and CDR2 LQKENI. V dropped 3 bases and J dropped 7 bases, with 21 bases sitting between them. The DNA for the CDR3 is TGTGCCAGCTCACCCGCCATGGCAGGGTCCCGGGGTGGCTACACCTTC. Translation: CASSPAMAGSRGGYTF.

Points on this clonotype: This may stem from a read error, because a much larger clone lies one nucleotide away. The rearrangement joins TRBV5-1 to TRBJ2-3, with a weak D call TRBD2 (5 bases). Trimming left V 4 bases short and J 2 bases short, with 14 bases between. Germline lookup yields CDR1 SGHRS and CDR2 YFSETQ. The CDR3 is 15 residues long. The CDR3 DNA is TGCGCCAGCAGCGTTAGGAGGCTGTACACAGATACGCAGTATTTT. Amino acids: CASSVRRLYTDTQYF.

This clonotype came up many times. The chain combines TRBV6-5 with TRBJ2-3; D unclear. The CDR3 is 14 residues long. Germline V gene lookup returns CDR1 MNHEY and CDR2 SVGAGI. The ends were cut back, 3 bases at V and 5 bases at J, with 12 bases in the middle. The CDR3 coding sequence is TGTGCCAGCAGTTATTCGAATACAAGAGATACGCAGTATTTT. Translating it yields CASSYSNTRDTQYF.

This clonotype was counted ten times or more. The chain has TRBV18 and TRBJ2-4; 7 bases align to TRBD1. The CDR3 has 16 amino acids. Trimming took 3 bases from V and 3 from J; bases not matched to a gene: 8. Germline loops: CDR1 KGHSH, CDR2 LQKENI. CDR3 DNA: TGTGCCAGCTCACCGCTTTTCGGGACAGACAAAAACATTCAGTACTTC. Residues: CASSPLFGTDKNIQYF.

The chain is built from TRBV4-2 and TRBJ2-2; 10 positions match TRBD2. This CDR3 is 20 amino acids long. The germline V gene has CDR1 LGHNA and CDR2 YNFKEQ. V gave up 1 base and J gave up 5 bases; unmatched junction bases: 16. The CDR3 reads CASSQGGSSSGRVGTGELFF. The CDR3 nucleotides are TGTGCCAGCAGCCAAGGGGGGTCTTCTAGCGGGAGAGTCGGAACCGGGGAGCTGTTTTTT.

This clonotype came up a few times. V usage is TRBV7-2 and J usage is TRBJ2-5, with TRBD1 matching over 8 bases. The trim removed 6 bases at V and 1 base at J, leaving 7 bases unmatched. CDR1 is SGHTA and CDR2 is FQGNSA in the germline V gene. The CDR3 covers 15 residues. CDR3 nucleotides: TGTGCCAGCAGGTCACAGGGGGTGGGCCAAGAGACCCAGTACTTC. Translated: CASRSQGVGQETQYF.

This clonotype was observed a handful of times. The V and J genes are TRBV3-1 and TRBJ1-1; D possibly corresponds to TRBD1 (5 bases). The CDR3 is 14 amino acids. Trimming took off 3 bases at V and 6 bases at J, with 14 bases between the two ends. The germline V gene encodes CDR1 LGHDT and CDR2 YNNKEL (reference sequence). Here the CDR3 reads CASSQAQGDAEAFF. The DNA of the CDR3 is TGTGCCAGCAGCCAGGCCCAAGGGGATGCTGAAGCTTTCTTT. Variable domain in full (rest from reference TRBV3-1 and TRBJ1-1): DTAVSQTPKYLVTQMGNDKSIKCEQNLGHDTMYWYKQDSKKFLKIMFSYNNKELIINETVPNRFSPKSPDKAHLNLHINSLELGDSAVYFCASSQAQGDAEAFFGQGTRLTVV.

There are many counts of this clonotype. This sequence joins TRBV7-2 and TRBJ2-1; 8 bases are shared with TRBD2. CDR1 SGHTA and CDR2 FQGNSA come from the germline V gene. The CDR3 loop spans 16 amino acids. Trimming cost V 1 base and J 3 bases; bases outside gene matches: 5. The CDR3 bases are TGTGCCAGCAGCTTAGGGGGACTAGGGGTCTACAATGAGCAGTTCTTC. This translates into CASSLGGLGVYNEQFF.

As concerns this clonotype: The junction does not match germline at one end; this may be a read error. The rearrangement joins TRBV10-3 to TRBJ1-2, with 8 bases fitting TRBD1. The germline gives CDR1 ENHRY, CDR2 SYGVKD. The CDR3 spans 14 residues. The DNA of the CDR3 is TGTGCCATCAGGGAGTCAGGGGGCCGGTATGGCTACACCTTC. Translation: CAIRESGGRYGYTF.

This clonotype was seen only a few times. The rearrangement joins TRBV12-5 to TRBJ1-1; 9 positions agree with TRBD1. The CDR3 is made up of 13 amino acids. The V gene's germline CDR1 is LGHNT and CDR2 FRNRAP. J was trimmed by 6 bases and V by 2 bases; bases with no gene match: 1. CDR3: CASGLTGGSEAFF. The DNA of the CDR3 is TGTGCTAGTGGTTTGACAGGGGGCTCTGAAGCTTTCTTT.

As for this clonotype: An end of the junction differs from the germline gene, which may be a read error. The V call is TRBV3-1, the J call TRBJ2-1, with D possibly matching TRBD2 (7 bases). Germline CDR1 reads LGHDT; CDR2 reads YNNKEL (reference sequence). The CDR3 is 17 amino acids. CDR3 bases: TGTGCCAGCAGCCCATCATTAGGGGGGGACTCCTGCAATGAGCAGTTCTTC. This sequence encodes CASSPSLGGDSCNEQFF.

V gene TRBV4-3 combines with J gene TRBJ1-2; D unclear. The V end was cut by 1 base, the J end by 1 base, with 13 bases between. The CDR3 covers 16 residues. Germline lookup yields CDR1 LGHNA and CDR2 YSLEER. CDR3 region: CASSQVVGVFNYGYTF. CDR3 nucleotides: TGCGCCAGCAGCCAAGTGGTTGGAGTTTTTAACTATGGCTACACCTTC.